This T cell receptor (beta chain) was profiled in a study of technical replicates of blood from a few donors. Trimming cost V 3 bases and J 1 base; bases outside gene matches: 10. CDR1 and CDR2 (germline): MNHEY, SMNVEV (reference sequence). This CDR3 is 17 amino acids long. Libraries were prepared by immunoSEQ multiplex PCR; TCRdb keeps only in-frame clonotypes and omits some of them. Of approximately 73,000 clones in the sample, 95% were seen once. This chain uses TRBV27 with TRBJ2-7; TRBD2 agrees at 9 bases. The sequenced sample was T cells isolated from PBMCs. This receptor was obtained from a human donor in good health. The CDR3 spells CASSFLRSGRGSYEQYF. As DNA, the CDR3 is TGTGCCAGCAGTTTTTTGCGTAGCGGGAGAGGGTCCTACGAGCAGTACTTC.